Following are 20 T cell receptor beta chains from one sample sequenced in a study of cytomegalovirus exposure and HLA in healthy donors (TCRdb year 2017). The receptor library was made with the immunoSEQ multiplex PCR assay. For the multiplex PCR, a mixture combining 60 forward primers for TCR Vbeta segments and 13 reverse primers for TCR Jbeta segments was used. TCRdb took over this immuneACCESS table, retaining in-frame rearrangements with V and J assigned. Such tables are incomplete; in checked studies, under half of the missing clones stem from an unresolved V gene, and the remainder is unexplained. The sample contains more than 150,000 clones, about 82% of them found a single time. Jointly, the top ten make up under 2% of the sample. Sequencing was performed on PBMCs. The receptors shown here come from a man younger than 30 in good health and CMV-seronegative.

The CDR3 coding sequence is TGTGCCAGCAGCCGCTTGCAACTAGCGGGACAAGAGACCCAGTACTTC. Its translation: CASSRLQLAGQETQYF. The chain is built from TRBV14 and TRBJ2-5, with TRBD2 matching over 10 bases. This CDR3 is 16 amino acids long. Germline loops: CDR1 SGHDN, CDR2 FVKESK. V was pared by 4 bases and J by 2 bases, with 7 bases of the junction left unmatched.

The chain recombines TRBV27 with TRBJ1-6; D unclear. The CDR3 is 13 residues long. Germline assignment: CDR1 MNHEY and CDR2 SMNVEV (reference sequence). Trimming pared 0 bases from V and 14 bases from J, leaving 11 bases between. In nucleotides, the CDR3 is TGTGCCAGCAGTTTATCCATCCCATCGGCCCTCCACTTT. It is translated as CASSLSIPSALHF.

The J gene is TRBJ2-2, the V gene TRBV18; the match to TRBD2 covers 8 bases. Losses at the gene ends were 5 bases for V and 4 bases for J; bases not matched to a gene: 12. CDR1 is KGHSH and CDR2 is LQKENI in the germline V gene. CDR3 length: 17 amino acids. The CDR3 sequence: CASSGLRGGIGTGELFF. CDR3 coding DNA: TGTGCCAGCTCAGGACTCCGGGGGGGCATTGGCACCGGGGAGCTGTTTTTT.

The chain uses TRBV15 and TRBJ2-7; 7 bases agree with TRBD1. CDR3 size: 16 residues. Germline assignment: CDR1 LNHNV and CDR2 YYDKDF (reference sequence). J gave up 2 bases and V 0 bases, and 7 bases lay outside the gene matches. The DNA for the CDR3 is TGTGCCACCAGCAGAGATCTTGGGACAGCCGCCTACGAGCAGTACTTC. Amino acid sequence: CATSRDLGTAAYEQYF.

The genes are TRBV27 and TRBJ1-2, with D perhaps TRBD1 (5 bases). Germline assignment: CDR1 MNHEY and CDR2 SMNVEV (reference sequence). V lost 5 bases to trimming and J lost 3 bases, with 16 bases between them. The CDR3 is 15 residues long. This CDR3 reads CASSPGGIGDYGYTF. The CDR3 DNA reads as TGTGCCAGCAGTCCCGGGGGGATAGGGGACTATGGCTACACCTTC.

The chain recombines TRBV9 with TRBJ1-2, with TRBD1 identical over 8 bases. After removal of 1 base from V and 5 bases from J, the junction contained 4 bases not matched to a gene. The CDR3 length is 14 residues. CDR1 and CDR2 (germline): SGDLS, YYNGEE. This CDR3 reads CASSVNRGTYGYTF. As DNA, the CDR3 is TGTGCCAGCAGCGTAAACAGGGGGACATATGGCTACACCTTC.

This clone was counted only a few times. The chain uses TRBV29-1 and TRBJ2-3, with D tentatively TRBD1 (6 bases). V was trimmed by 4 bases and J by 1 base, leaving 9 bases between them. Germline CDR1 and CDR2: SQVTM and ANQGSEA. The CDR3 consists of 13 residues. CDR3 in DNA: TGCAGCGTTGTGAACAGGGGCACAGATACGCAGTATTTT. Translated: CSVVNRGTDTQYF.

The chain joins TRBV6-1 to TRBJ2-3; 7 bases are shared with TRBD2. The CDR3 spans 15 residues. The V and J ends lost 2 bases and 0 bases, in that order; junction bases with no gene match: 2. Germline V gene lookup returns CDR1 MNHNS and CDR2 SASEGT. The CDR3 DNA is TGTGCCAGCAGTGAATTGCGGGGGAGCACAGATACGCAGTATTTT. It yields the protein CASSELRGSTDTQYF.

The chain combines TRBV30 with TRBJ1-2; 8 nucleotides agree with TRBD1. V lost 4 bases and J lost 2; bases outside the gene matches: 9. This CDR3 has 15 residues. In germline, CDR1 is GTSNPN, CDR2 SVGIG (reference sequence). CDR3 amino acids: CAWIHRDRTNYGYTF. The CDR3 DNA reads TGTGCCTGGATACACCGGGACAGGACGAACTATGGCTACACCTTC. The full variable domain, completed using reference TRBV30 and TRBJ1-2, is SQTIHQWPATLVQPVGSPLSLECTVEGTSNPNLYWYRQAAGRGLQLLFYSVGIGQISSEVPQNLSASRPQDRQFILSSKKLLLSDSGFYLCAWIHRDRTNYGYTFGSGTRLTVV.

The chain recombines TRBV19 with TRBJ2-7; 14 nucleotides agree with TRBD2. CDR3 length: 17 residues. Germline values: CDR1 LNHDA, CDR2 SQIVND (reference sequence). V lost 1 base, J lost 5 bases, and 7 bases stayed unmatched. CDR3 protein: CASSIVGTSGSIDEQYF. The CDR3 nucleotides read TGTGCCAGTAGTATAGTGGGGACTAGCGGGAGTATCGACGAGCAGTACTTC. The full variable domain, in which reference TRBV19 and TRBJ2-7 provide the parts outside the CDR3, is DGGITQSPKYLFRKEGQNVTLSCEQNLNHDAMYWYRQDPGQGLRLIYYSQIVNDFQKGDIAEGYSVSREKKESFPLTVTSAQKNPTAFYLCASSIVGTSGSIDEQYFGPGTRLTVT.

The genes are TRBV30 and TRBJ1-3; tentatively, D is TRBD1 (5 bases). The germline V gene encodes CDR1 GTSNPN and CDR2 SVGIG (reference sequence). Trimming shortened V by 2 bases and J by 0 bases, and 8 bases separated the two germline ends. The CDR3 is made up of 14 amino acids. CDR3 loop: CAWSKRGSGNTIYF. The CDR3, as DNA: TGTGCCTGGAGTAAAAGGGGCTCTGGAAACACCATATATTTT.

The gene calls are TRBV11-1 and TRBJ2-1, with no clear D. Trimming cost V 6 bases and J 9 bases, with 12 bases left between them. The CDR3 runs to 12 residues. Germline-derived CDR1 and CDR2 are SGHAT and FQDESV (reference sequence). Here the CDR3 reads CASRLVTGEQFF. Here the CDR3 DNA reads TGTGCCAGCAGGCTAGTGACGGGTGAGCAGTTCTTC.

The CDR3 loop is CASRQDTSGYTF. DNA of the CDR3: TGTGCCAGCCGACAGGATACCTCTGGCTACACCTTC. The V gene is TRBV25-1, the J gene TRBJ1-2; a possible D gene is TRBD1 (6 bases). This CDR3 is built from 12 residues. The germline V and J ends were trimmed by 8 bases and 7 bases, with 14 bases remaining between them. Germline V lookup: CDR1 MGHDK, CDR2 SYGVNS.

This clone was counted between two and nine times. The rearrangement joins TRBV6-6 to TRBJ2-3, with D possibly TRBD1 on 5 matching bases. V was clipped by 2 bases and J by 1 base, with 7 bases between them. The CDR3 has 14 amino acids. The V gene's germline CDR1 is MNHNY and CDR2 SVGAGI (reference sequence). CDR3 DNA sequence: TGTGCCAGCAGTTACCGGACACGCACAGATACGCAGTATTTT. Translating it yields CASSYRTRTDTQYF.

The sample holds a few counts of this clone. The V gene is TRBV19, the J gene TRBJ1-3; unclear D gene. The germline V and J ends were trimmed by 7 bases and 4 bases, with 14 bases remaining between them. This CDR3 has 14 amino acids. Germline CDR1 and CDR2: LNHDA and SQIVND (reference sequence). The CDR3 here is CASIPFGGGNTIYF. The DNA for the CDR3 is TGTGCCAGTATTCCCTTCGGAGGAGGAAACACCATATATTTT.

This clone was detected a few times. The rearrangement joins TRBV7-9 to TRBJ2-5; D is possibly TRBD1 (5 bases). This CDR3 comprises 14 residues. Per the germline V gene, CDR1 is SEHNR and CDR2 is FQNEAQ (reference sequence). V lost 6 bases, J lost 4 bases, and 15 bases lay in between. CDR3 loop: CASRDLGVRETQYF. The CDR3 DNA is TGTGCCAGCAGGGACCTAGGGGTACGAGAGACCCAGTACTTC. Variable domain in full (rest from reference TRBV7-9 and TRBJ2-5): DTGVSQNPRHKITKRGQNVTFRCDPISEHNRLYWYRQTLGQGPEFLTYFQNEAQLEKSRLLSDRFSAERPKGSFSTLEIQRTEQGDSAMYLCASRDLGVRETQYFGPGTRLLVL.

The chain carries TRBV7-2 and TRBJ2-7; D uncertain. In germline, CDR1 is SGHTA, CDR2 FQGNSA. The V end was cut by 5 bases, the J end by 0 bases, with 14 bases between. The CDR3 has 15 amino acids. The CDR3 sequence is CASSRESRSSYEQYF. The CDR3, as DNA: TGTGCCAGCAGCCGTGAAAGTAGGAGCTCCTACGAGCAGTACTTC.

This clone was seen more than once but under ten times. J is TRBJ1-4 and V is TRBV18; 7 bases agree with TRBD1. Germline values: CDR1 KGHSH, CDR2 LQKENI. J gave up 5 bases and V 1 base, and 25 bases lay outside the gene matches. The CDR3 runs to 22 residues. The CDR3 DNA follows: TGTGCCAGCTCACCACTCCTTCAGCCAGGGACAGTGAATAGTCGAGGGAATGAAAAACTGTTTTTT. Amino acid sequence: CASSPLLQPGTVNSRGNEKLFF.

The gene calls are TRBV6-5 and TRBJ1-5; D possibly corresponds to TRBD1 (6 bases). Germline loops: CDR1 MNHEY, CDR2 SVGAGI. With 5 bases removed from V and 7 bases from J, the gap between germline ends came to 15 bases. CDR3 size: 14 residues. CDR3 DNA sequence: TGTGCCAGCAGTGTGGGGGCGGGGGGCCAGCCCCAGCATTTT. It codes for CASSVGAGGQPQHF.

The chain recombines TRBV2 with TRBJ2-1, with a tentative D call TRBD2 (6 bases). The CDR3 contains 13 residues. Trimming pared 6 bases from V and 16 bases from J, leaving 22 bases between. CDR1 and CDR2 from the germline V gene are SNHLY and FYNNEI. The CDR3 region is CASRSGTPTADFF. The CDR3 coding sequence is TGTGCCAGCAGGAGTGGGACTCCGACCGCAGATTTCTTC.